A single sample gave rise to the 15 T cell receptor beta chains below, sequenced in a study of Graves' ophthalmopathy and Graves' hyperthyroidism. The TCR beta CDR3 regions underwent amplification from RNA transcripts. Scientists carried out first-round RT-PCR using HTBI primers and then a second-round multiplex PCR. MiXCR, run by TCRdb on the multiplex PCR reads, gives a single entry per CDR3 protein. The sample lists about 500,000 distinct CDR3 sequences; about 40% were seen once. The specimen sequenced was peripheral blood or thyroid tissue (not recorded which). The source of these receptors is an adult man with Graves' hyperthyroidism.

In its sample, this clonotype was seen many times. The chain links TRBV19 to TRBJ2-7; tentatively, D is TRBD2 (6 bases). This CDR3 region has 13 residues. V dropped 4 bases and J dropped 6 bases, with 13 bases sitting between them. Germline values: CDR1 LNHDA, CDR2 SQIVND (reference sequence). This CDR3 is CASSRWGGVEQYF. DNA of the CDR3: TGTGCCAGTAGTAGGTGGGGAGGTGTCGAGCAGTACTTC.

The J gene is TRBJ1-5, the V gene TRBV19; D perhaps matches TRBD1 (5 bases). With 3 bases removed from V and 6 bases from J, the gap between germline ends came to 12 bases. This CDR3 region has 14 residues. Germline values: CDR1 LNHDA, CDR2 SQIVND (reference sequence). The CDR3: CASSMEGGVQPQHF. The DNA of the CDR3 is TGTGCCAGTAGTATGGAGGGAGGGGTTCAGCCCCAGCATTTT.

This clonotype was detected many times. The chain uses TRBV20-1 and TRBJ1-6; D is unresolved. Germline V gene lookup returns CDR1 DFQATT and CDR2 SNEGSKA (reference sequence). The CDR3 covers 14 residues. V was pared by 4 bases and J by 6 bases, with 13 bases between. This CDR3 reads CSATRGRGNSPLHF. CDR3 nucleotide sequence: TGCAGTGCTACAAGAGGGAGAGGTAATTCACCCCTCCACTTT.

A few counts support this clonotype. This chain links TRBV29-1 with TRBJ2-6; D unclear. Per germline, CDR1 SQVTM and CDR2 ANQGSEA. Trimming shortened V by 4 bases and J by 0 bases, and 4 bases separated the two germline ends. The CDR3 covers 13 residues. In nucleotides, the CDR3 is TGCAGCGTTGGAAGCTCTGGGGCCAACGTCCTGACTTTC. It translates to CSVGSSGANVLTF. The full variable domain, its missing parts supplied by reference TRBV29-1 and TRBJ2-6, is SAVISQKPSRDICQRGTSLTIQCQVDSQVTMMFWYRQQPGQSLTLIATANQGSEATYESGFVIDKFPISRPNLTFSTLTVSNMSPEDSSIYLCSVGSSGANVLTFGAGSRLTVL.

The chain recombines TRBV20-1 with TRBJ2-3; 7 bases agree with TRBD2. CDR1 and CDR2 (germline): DFQATT, SNEGSKA (reference sequence). CDR3 length: 16 amino acids. The junction had 13 bases not matched to a gene; V was cut back by 5 bases and J by 2 bases. CDR3 bases: TGCAGTGCTCCTTTAGGGAGCGGGGCCTACACAGATACGCAGTATTTT. Translating it yields CSAPLGSGAYTDTQYF.

This clonotype was observed at least ten times. The chain employs TRBV19 and TRBJ1-5; TRBD1 matches at 10 bases. Germline V gives CDR1 LNHDA, CDR2 SQIVND (reference sequence). This CDR3 has 16 amino acids. V gave up 3 bases and J gave up 2 bases; unmatched junction bases: 4. The CDR3 bases are TGTGCCAGTAGTATCGAGACAGGGGGCGGCAATCAGCCCCAGCATTTT. Translation: CASSIETGGGNQPQHF.

This clonotype was seen a handful of times. The chain is built from TRBV7-9 and TRBJ1-1, with TRBD1 matching 9 bases. Germline lookup yields CDR1 SEHNR and CDR2 FQNEAQ (reference sequence). The CDR3 loop spans 15 amino acids. The V gene end was trimmed by 7 bases and the J gene end by 4 bases; junction bases not matched to a gene: 10. CDR3 nucleotides: TGTGCCAGCACCGGAATACAGGGGGCCGTCACTGAAGCTTTCTTT. Amino acids: CASTGIQGAVTEAFF.

The chain links TRBV24-1 to TRBJ2-1; 8 bases agree with TRBD2. CDR3 length equals 13 residues. Germline lookup yields CDR1 KGHDR and CDR2 SFDVKD. V shed 9 bases, J shed 9 bases, and the junction held 9 bases outside the gene matches. The CDR3 loop reads CATALGLVPEQFF. The CDR3 coding sequence is TGTGCCACCGCCCTGGGACTAGTACCTGAGCAGTTCTTC.

This clonotype was recorded at least ten times. The chain has TRBV25-1 and TRBJ1-1, with D unclear. The CDR3 runs to 14 residues. V lost 3 bases to trimming and J lost 1 base, with 9 bases between them. Germline-derived CDR1 and CDR2 are MGHDK and SYGVNS. CDR3 in amino acids: CASSERFQNTEAFF. The CDR3 DNA reads as TGTGCCAGCAGTGAGAGGTTCCAGAACACTGAAGCTTTCTTT.

This chain joins TRBV6-6 and TRBJ1-1, with 10 bases aligning to TRBD1. CDR1 MNHNY and CDR2 SVGAGI come from the germline V gene (reference sequence). V lost 7 bases, J lost 11 bases, and 10 bases stayed unmatched. This CDR3 spans 13 amino acids. The DNA for the CDR3 is TGTGCCAGCACCTCACCCGGGACAGGGGAGGCTTTCTTT. Its translation is CASTSPGTGEAFF.

The table lists this clonotype with many counts. The chain recombines TRBV20-1 with TRBJ1-1; D is ambiguous. The ends were cut back, 3 bases at V and 4 bases at J, with 9 bases in the middle. Germline V gene data show CDR1 as DFQATT and CDR2 as SNEGSKA (reference sequence). The CDR3 loop spans 12 amino acids. Written as DNA, the CDR3 is TGCAGTGCTAGTTCCGGGGTCACTGAAGCTTTCTTT. It specifies CSASSGVTEAFF.

This clonotype was recorded many times. The chain combines TRBV20-1 with TRBJ2-7; 9 bases agree with TRBD1. The CDR3 covers 14 residues. The germline V gene has CDR1 DFQATT and CDR2 SNEGSKA (reference sequence). V lost 6 bases and J lost 6; bases outside the gene matches: 12. CDR3 sequence: CSAGYRGQRSEQYF. CDR3 coding DNA: TGCAGTGCGGGTTACAGGGGGCAGAGGTCCGAGCAGTACTTC.

This clonotype was detected ten times or more. This rearrangement joins TRBV10-3 to TRBJ1-4; 8 bases match TRBD1. This CDR3 has 15 amino acids. V trimming: 6 bases; J trimming: 7 bases; junction bases outside the gene matches: 10. CDR1 and CDR2 from the germline V gene are ENHRY and SYGVKD. The CDR3 loop reads CAISDYGTGSEKLFF. Here the CDR3 DNA reads TGTGCCATCAGCGACTACGGGACAGGCAGTGAAAAACTGTTTTTT.

There are a few counts of this clonotype. V is TRBV6-1 and J is TRBJ1-1, with a possible D match to TRBD1 (5 bases). The CDR3 runs to 15 residues. Germline values: CDR1 MNHNS, CDR2 SASEGT. V gave up 3 bases and J gave up 3 bases, with 14 bases separating them. The CDR3 here is CASSDGMGVYTEAFF. The CDR3 region has the DNA TGTGCCAGCAGTGACGGTATGGGGGTTTACACTGAAGCTTTCTTT.

V is TRBV12-3 or TRBV12-4 and J is TRBJ2-6; 13 nucleotides align to TRBD2. With 7 bases clipped from V and 2 bases from J, the junction kept 5 bases outside the gene matches. The CDR3 runs 17 residues. Written as DNA, the CDR3 is TGTGCCAGCACCCCTGGACTAGCGGGAGCTGGGGCCAACGTCCTGACTTTC. Translated, it gives CASTPGLAGAGANVLTF.